The text below deals with one T cell receptor (beta chain). Its cognate antigen is unknown. This CDR3 comprises 14 residues. Germline lookup yields CDR1 MNHEY and CDR2 SMNVEV (reference sequence). The germline V and J ends were trimmed by 4 bases and 1 base, with 10 bases remaining between them. This sample was taken from a study of CD8+ T cells in alopecia areata. Study overall: Tofacitinib therapy lasting 6 to 18 months was followed by 6 months off drug. Findings of the study overall: Scalp specimens additionally yield sequences from normal skin's resident alphabeta T cells.

As part of sample collection, lesional scalp punch biopsies and peripheral blood were taken from alopecia areata patients. Once RNA had been extracted, it was reverse transcribed into cDNA to act as the sequencing template. TCRdb keeps only in-frame clones here, not all; method: immunoSEQ multiplex PCR. Of around 50,000 clones listed, around 96% are singletons. This sequence joins TRBV27 and TRBJ1-1; D possibly corresponds to TRBD1 (5 bases). The sample here was CD8+ T cells sorted from blood, taken at week 0. The sequence derives from a human donor with alopecia areata. Here the CDR3 DNA reads TGTGCCAGCAGTTCCACCACAGGGAACACTGAAGCTTTCTTT. This gives the protein CASSSTTGNTEAFF.